The next 8 T cell receptor beta chains were all read from a single sample in a study of blood T cell repertoires in COVID-19. Sequencing was performed with immunoSEQ multiplex PCR; in TCRdb, only in-frame clones are kept and a portion is missing. Among around 160,000 clones listed, around four fifths were seen once. Sequences were obtained from peripheral blood. The receptor source for this set is a human donor in a cohort sampled during active COVID-19.

The rearrangement links TRBV5-1 to TRBJ2-7; 7 nucleotides align to TRBD2. This CDR3 region has 14 residues. Germline lookup yields CDR1 SGHRS and CDR2 YFSETQ. V gave up 4 bases and J gave up 2 bases; unmatched junction bases: 6. CDR3 residues: CASSAREVTYEQYF. CDR3 in DNA: TGCGCCAGCAGCGCTCGGGAGGTTACCTACGAGCAGTACTTC.

The chain couples TRBV27 to TRBJ2-7; D may be TRBD1 (6 bases). Germline CDR1 MNHEY, CDR2 SMNVEV (reference sequence). Trimming removed 6 bases from V and 3 bases from J, with 18 bases in between. The CDR3 consists of 15 residues. The CDR3 loop is CASRALQGVHYEQYF. CDR3 in DNA: TGTGCCAGCAGGGCCCTACAGGGAGTCCACTACGAGCAGTACTTC.

V is TRBV28 and J is TRBJ2-3, with D maybe TRBD2 (6 bases). V dropped 3 bases and J dropped 6 bases, with 16 bases sitting between them. This CDR3 contains 15 residues. Germline V gene lookup returns CDR1 MDHEN and CDR2 SYDVKM. The CDR3 sequence: CASSLGLGRGDTQYF. The CDR3 nucleotides are TGTGCCAGCAGTTTGGGACTGGGGCGAGGGGATACGCAGTATTTT.

This chain uses TRBV29-1 with TRBJ1-1; the match to TRBD1 covers 9 bases. The CDR3 is made up of 15 amino acids. CDR1 SQVTM and CDR2 ANQGSEA come from the germline V gene. The V and J ends lost 6 bases and 5 bases, in that order; junction bases with no gene match: 13. CDR3 in amino acids: CSVGRTGVLGTEAFF. The CDR3, as DNA: TGCAGCGTCGGTCGGACAGGGGTTCTGGGGACTGAAGCTTTCTTT.

The genes are TRBV18 and TRBJ2-7, with D possibly matching TRBD1 (6 bases). The V and J ends lost 3 bases and 2 bases respectively, with 8 bases between them. Germline V gene sequence: CDR1 KGHSH, CDR2 LQKENI. CDR3 size: 13 residues. Here the CDR3 reads CASSPRDTYEQYF. CDR3 sequence (DNA): TGTGCCAGCTCACCCCGGGACACCTACGAGCAGTACTTC. Complete variable domain (other parts from reference TRBV18 and TRBJ2-7): NAGVMQNPRHLVRRRGQEARLRCSPMKGHSHVYWYRQLPEEGLKFMVYLQKENIIDESGMPKERFSAEFPKEGPSILRIQQVVRGDSAAYFCASSPRDTYEQYFGPGTRLTVT.

The chain combines TRBV4-1 with TRBJ2-7; 9 bases match TRBD1. There are 17 residues in the CDR3. Germline CDR1 MGHRA, CDR2 YSYEKL. With 4 bases clipped from V and 0 bases from J, the junction kept 10 bases outside the gene matches. The CDR3 protein is CASSPLGDRVVSYEQYF. In nucleotides, the CDR3 is TGCGCCAGCAGCCCGCTTGGGGACAGGGTCGTCTCCTACGAGCAGTACTTC.

The chain links TRBV7-6 to TRBJ1-1; D might be TRBD1 (5 bases). The germline V gene has CDR1 SGHVS and CDR2 FNYEAQ. There are 14 residues in the CDR3. Trimming stripped 5 bases from V and 4 bases from J, with 14 bases between. The CDR3 DNA reads as TGTGCCAGCAGCCAGGTGGGTGGGGCCACTGAAGCTTTCTTT. Amino acids: CASSQVGGATEAFF.

A single count supports this clone. The chain uses TRBV18 and TRBJ1-2; D perhaps matches TRBD1 (6 bases). The V gene lost 3 bases and the J gene lost 4 bases, with 12 bases spanning the gap. Germline V gene sequence: CDR1 KGHSH, CDR2 LQKENI. The CDR3 runs 14 residues. CDR3 DNA: TGTGCCAGCTCACCGGCGGGGGGGCCCTATGGCTACACCTTC. Protein sequence: CASSPAGGPYGYTF.